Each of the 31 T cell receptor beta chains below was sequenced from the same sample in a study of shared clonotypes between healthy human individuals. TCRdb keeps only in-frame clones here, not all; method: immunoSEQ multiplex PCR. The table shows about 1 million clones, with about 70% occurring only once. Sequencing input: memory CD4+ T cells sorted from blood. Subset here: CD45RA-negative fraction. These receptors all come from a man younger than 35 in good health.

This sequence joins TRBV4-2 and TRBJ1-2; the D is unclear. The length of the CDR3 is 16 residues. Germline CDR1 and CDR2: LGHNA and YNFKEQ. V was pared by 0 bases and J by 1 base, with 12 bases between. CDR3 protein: CASSQDMAGLNYGYTF. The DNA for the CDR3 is TGTGCCAGCAGCCAAGATATGGCAGGCCTTAACTATGGCTACACCTTC.

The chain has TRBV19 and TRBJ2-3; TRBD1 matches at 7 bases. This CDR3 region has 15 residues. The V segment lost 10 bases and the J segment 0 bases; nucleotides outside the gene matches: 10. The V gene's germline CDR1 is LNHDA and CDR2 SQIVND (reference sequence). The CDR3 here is CATRGQIASTDTQYF. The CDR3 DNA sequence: TGTGCCACCCGGGGACAGATAGCTAGCACAGATACGCAGTATTTT.

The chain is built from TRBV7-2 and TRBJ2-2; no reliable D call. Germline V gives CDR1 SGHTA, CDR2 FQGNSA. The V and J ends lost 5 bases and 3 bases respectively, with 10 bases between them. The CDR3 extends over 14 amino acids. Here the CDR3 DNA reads TGTGCCAGCAGCACCCTCATCTACACCGGGGAGCTGTTTTTT. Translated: CASSTLIYTGELFF.

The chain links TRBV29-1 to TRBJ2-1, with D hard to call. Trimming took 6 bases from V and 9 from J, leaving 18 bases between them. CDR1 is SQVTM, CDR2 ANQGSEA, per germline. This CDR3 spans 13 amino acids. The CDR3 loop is CSVSPGPGGEQFF. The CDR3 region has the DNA TGCAGCGTGTCTCCGGGCCCGGGTGGTGAGCAGTTCTTC.

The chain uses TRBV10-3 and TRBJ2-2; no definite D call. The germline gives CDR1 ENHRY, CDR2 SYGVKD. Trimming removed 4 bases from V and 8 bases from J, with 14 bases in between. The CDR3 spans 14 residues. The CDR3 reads CAISGVEKVGELFF. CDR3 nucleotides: TGTGCCATCAGTGGGGTCGAAAAGGTGGGGGAGCTGTTTTTT.

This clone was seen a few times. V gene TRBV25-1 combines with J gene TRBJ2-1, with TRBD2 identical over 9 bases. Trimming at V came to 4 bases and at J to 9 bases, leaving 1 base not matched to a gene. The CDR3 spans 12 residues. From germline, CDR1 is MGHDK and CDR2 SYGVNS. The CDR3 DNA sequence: TGTGCCAGCAGTGTACTAGCGGGTGAGCAGTTCTTC. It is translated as CASSVLAGEQFF.

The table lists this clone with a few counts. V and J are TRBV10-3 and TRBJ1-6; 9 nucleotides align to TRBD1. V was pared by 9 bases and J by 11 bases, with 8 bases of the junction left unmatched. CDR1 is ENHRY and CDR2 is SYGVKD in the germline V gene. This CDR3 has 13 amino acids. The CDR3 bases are TGTGCCATTAACCGGGACAGGGCGGCACCCCTCCACTTT. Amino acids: CAINRDRAAPLHF.

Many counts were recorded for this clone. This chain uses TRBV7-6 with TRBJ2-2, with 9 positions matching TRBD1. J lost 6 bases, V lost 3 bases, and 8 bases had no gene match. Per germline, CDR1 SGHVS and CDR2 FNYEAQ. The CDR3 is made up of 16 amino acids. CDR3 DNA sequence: TGTGCCAGCAGCTTGCCGGGACAGGGTGTAGCCGGGGAGCTGTTTTTT. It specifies CASSLPGQGVAGELFF.

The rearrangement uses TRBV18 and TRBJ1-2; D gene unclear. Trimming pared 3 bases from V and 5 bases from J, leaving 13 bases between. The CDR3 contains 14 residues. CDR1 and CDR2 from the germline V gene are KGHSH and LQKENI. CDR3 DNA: TGTGCCAGCTCACCTTCTGACGGCAGATATGGCTACACCTTC. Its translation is CASSPSDGRYGYTF.

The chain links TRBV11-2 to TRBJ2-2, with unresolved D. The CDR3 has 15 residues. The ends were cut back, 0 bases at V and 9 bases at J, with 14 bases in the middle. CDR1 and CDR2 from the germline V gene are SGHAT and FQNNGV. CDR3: CASSLELGSHRELFF. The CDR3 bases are TGTGCCAGCAGCTTAGAATTGGGATCTCACCGGGAGCTGTTTTTT.

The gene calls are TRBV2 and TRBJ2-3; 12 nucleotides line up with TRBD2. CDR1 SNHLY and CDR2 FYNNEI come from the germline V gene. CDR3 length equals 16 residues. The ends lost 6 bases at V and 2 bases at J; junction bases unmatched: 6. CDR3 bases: TGTGCCAGCAGCCCCCGGACTAGCGGGGTCACAGATACGCAGTATTTT. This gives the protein CASSPRTSGVTDTQYF.

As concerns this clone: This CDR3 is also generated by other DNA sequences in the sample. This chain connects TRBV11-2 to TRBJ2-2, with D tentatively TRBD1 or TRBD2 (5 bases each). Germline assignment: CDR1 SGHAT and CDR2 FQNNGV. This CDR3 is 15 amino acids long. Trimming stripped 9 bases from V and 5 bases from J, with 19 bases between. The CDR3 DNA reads TGTGCCAGTAGATCCGGGGCAGGCGGAACCGGGGAGCTGTTTTTT. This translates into CASRSGAGGTGELFF. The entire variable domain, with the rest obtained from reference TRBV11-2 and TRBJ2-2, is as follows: EAGVAQSPRYKIIEKRQSVAFWCNPISGHATLYWYQQILGQGPKLLIQFQNNGVVDDSQLPKDRFSAERLKGVDSTLKIQPAKLEDSAVYLCASRSGAGGTGELFFGEGSRLTVL.

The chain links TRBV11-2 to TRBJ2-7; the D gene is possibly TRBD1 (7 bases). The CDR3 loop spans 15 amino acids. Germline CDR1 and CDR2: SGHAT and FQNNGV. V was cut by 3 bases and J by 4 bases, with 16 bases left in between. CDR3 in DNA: TGTGCCAGCAGCTTCATCGCGGGGACAGAATACGAGCAGTACTTC. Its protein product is CASSFIAGTEYEQYF.

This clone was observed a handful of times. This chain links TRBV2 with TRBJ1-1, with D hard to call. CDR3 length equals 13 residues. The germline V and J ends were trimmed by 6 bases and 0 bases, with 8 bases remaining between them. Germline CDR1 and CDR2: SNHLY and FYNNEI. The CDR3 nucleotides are TGTGCCAGCAGCAAAGAGATGAACACTGAAGCTTTCTTT. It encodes CASSKEMNTEAFF.

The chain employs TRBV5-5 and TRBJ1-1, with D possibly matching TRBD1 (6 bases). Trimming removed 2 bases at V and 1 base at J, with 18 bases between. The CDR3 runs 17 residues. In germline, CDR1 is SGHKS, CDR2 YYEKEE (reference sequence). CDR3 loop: CASSLGTSPTGNTEAFF. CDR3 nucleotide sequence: TGTGCCAGCAGCTTAGGGACAAGCCCTACCGGGAACACTGAAGCTTTCTTT.

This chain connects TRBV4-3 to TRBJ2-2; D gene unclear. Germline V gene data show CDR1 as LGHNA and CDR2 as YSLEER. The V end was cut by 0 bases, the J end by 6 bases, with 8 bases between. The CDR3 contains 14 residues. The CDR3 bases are TGCGCCAGCAGCCAAGATCGAAACGCCGGGGAGCTGTTTTTT. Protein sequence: CASSQDRNAGELFF.

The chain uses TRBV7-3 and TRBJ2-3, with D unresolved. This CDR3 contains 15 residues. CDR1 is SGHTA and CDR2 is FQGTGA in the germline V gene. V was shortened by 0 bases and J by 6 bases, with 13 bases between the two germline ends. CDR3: CASSLTKTEADTQYF. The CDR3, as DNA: TGTGCCAGCAGCTTAACCAAGACCGAGGCGGATACGCAGTATTTT.

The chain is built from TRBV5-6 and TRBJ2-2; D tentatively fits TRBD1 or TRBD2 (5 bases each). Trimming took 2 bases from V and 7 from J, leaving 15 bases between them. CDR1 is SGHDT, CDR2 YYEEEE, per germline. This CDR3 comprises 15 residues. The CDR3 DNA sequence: TGTGCCAGCAGCTTCTTTGAGGGGCGGAGCGGGGAGCTGTTTTTT. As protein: CASSFFEGRSGELFF.

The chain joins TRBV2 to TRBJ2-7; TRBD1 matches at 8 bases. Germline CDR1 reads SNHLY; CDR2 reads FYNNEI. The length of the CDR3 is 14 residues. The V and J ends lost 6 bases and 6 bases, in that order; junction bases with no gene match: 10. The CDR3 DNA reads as TGTGCCAGCAGCTTAACCAGGACAGGGCGCGAGCAGTACTTC. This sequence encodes CASSLTRTGREQYF.

CDR3 sequence: CASSILGGEVKNIQYF. The CDR3 coding sequence is TGTGCCAGTAGTATCTTGGGTGGGGAGGTCAAAAACATTCAGTACTTC. The genes are TRBV19 and TRBJ2-4; possible D gene TRBD2, 6 bases. Trimming removed 3 bases at V and 3 bases at J, with 15 bases between. The length of the CDR3 is 16 residues. The germline gives CDR1 LNHDA, CDR2 SQIVND (reference sequence).

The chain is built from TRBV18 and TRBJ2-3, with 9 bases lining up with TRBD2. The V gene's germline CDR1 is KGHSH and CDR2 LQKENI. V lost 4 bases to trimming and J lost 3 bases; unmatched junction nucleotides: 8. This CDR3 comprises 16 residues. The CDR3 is CASSRQAGGGTDTQYF. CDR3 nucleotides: TGTGCCAGCTCACGACAAGCGGGAGGTGGAACAGATACGCAGTATTTT. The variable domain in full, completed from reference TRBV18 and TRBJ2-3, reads NAGVMQNPRHLVRRRGQEARLRCSPMKGHSHVYWYRQLPEEGLKFMVYLQKENIIDESGMPKERFSAEFPKEGPSILRIQQVVRGDSAAYFCASSRQAGGGTDTQYFGPGTRLTVL.

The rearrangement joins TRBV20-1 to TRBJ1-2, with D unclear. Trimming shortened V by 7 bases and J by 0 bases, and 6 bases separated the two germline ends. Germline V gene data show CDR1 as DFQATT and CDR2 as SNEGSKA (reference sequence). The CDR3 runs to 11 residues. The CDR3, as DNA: TGCAGTGTCATGGCTAACTATGGCTACACCTTC. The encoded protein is CSVMANYGYTF.

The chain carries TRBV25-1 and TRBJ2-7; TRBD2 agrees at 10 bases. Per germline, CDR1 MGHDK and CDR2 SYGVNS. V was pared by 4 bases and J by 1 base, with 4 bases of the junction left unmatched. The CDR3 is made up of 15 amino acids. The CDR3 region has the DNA TGTGCCAGCAGTGCCGCACTAGCGGGATCCTACGAGCAGTACTTC. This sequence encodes CASSAALAGSYEQYF.

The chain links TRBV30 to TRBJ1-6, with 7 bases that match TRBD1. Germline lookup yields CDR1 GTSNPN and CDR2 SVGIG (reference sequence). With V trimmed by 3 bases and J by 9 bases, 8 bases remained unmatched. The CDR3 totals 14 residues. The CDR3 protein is CAWSATGPISPLHF. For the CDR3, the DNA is TGTGCCTGGAGCGCGACAGGGCCCATTTCACCCCTCCACTTT. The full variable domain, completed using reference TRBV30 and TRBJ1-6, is SQTIHQWPATLVQPVGSPLSLECTVEGTSNPNLYWYRQAAGRGLQLLFYSVGIGQISSEVPQNLSASRPQDRQFILSSKKLLLSDSGFYLCAWSATGPISPLHFGNGTRLTVT.

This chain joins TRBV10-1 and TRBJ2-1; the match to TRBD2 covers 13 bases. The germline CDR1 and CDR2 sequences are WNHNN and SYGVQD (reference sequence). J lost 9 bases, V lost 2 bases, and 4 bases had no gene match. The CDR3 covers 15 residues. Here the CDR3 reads CASSETSGRAGEQFF. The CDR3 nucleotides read TGCGCCAGCAGTGAGACTAGCGGGAGGGCGGGTGAGCAGTTCTTC.

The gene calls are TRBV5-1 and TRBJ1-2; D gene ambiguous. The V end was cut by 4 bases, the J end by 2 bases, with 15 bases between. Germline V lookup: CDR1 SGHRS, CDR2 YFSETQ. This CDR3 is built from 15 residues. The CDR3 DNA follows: TGCGCCAGCAGCGCGTTATCAGGTCAGAACTATGGCTACACCTTC. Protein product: CASSALSGQNYGYTF.

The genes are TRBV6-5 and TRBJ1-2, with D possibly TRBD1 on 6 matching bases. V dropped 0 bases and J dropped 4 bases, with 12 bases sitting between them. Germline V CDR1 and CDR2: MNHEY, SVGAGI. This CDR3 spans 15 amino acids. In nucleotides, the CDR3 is TGTGCCAGCAGTTACTCGACCAAGGGGGGCTATGGCTACACCTTC. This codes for CASSYSTKGGYGYTF.

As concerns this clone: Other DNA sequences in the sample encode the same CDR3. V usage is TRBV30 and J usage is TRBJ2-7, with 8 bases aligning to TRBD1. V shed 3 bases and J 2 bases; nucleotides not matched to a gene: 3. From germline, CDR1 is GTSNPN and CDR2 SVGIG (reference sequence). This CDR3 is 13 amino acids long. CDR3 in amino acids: CAWSAGQAYEQYF. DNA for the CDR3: TGTGCCTGGAGCGCGGGACAGGCCTACGAGCAGTACTTC.

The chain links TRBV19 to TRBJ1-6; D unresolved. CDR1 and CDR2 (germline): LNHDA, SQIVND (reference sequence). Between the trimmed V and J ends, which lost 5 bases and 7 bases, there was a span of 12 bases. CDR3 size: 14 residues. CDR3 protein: CASSDGLKNSPLHF. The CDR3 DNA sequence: TGTGCCAGTAGTGACGGGTTAAAAAATTCACCCCTCCACTTT.

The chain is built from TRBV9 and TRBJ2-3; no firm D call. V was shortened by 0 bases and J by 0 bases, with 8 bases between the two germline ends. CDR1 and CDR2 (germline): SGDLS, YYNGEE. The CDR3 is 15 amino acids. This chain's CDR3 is CASSVVGKSTDTQYF. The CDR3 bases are TGTGCCAGCAGCGTAGTAGGAAAGAGCACAGATACGCAGTATTTT.

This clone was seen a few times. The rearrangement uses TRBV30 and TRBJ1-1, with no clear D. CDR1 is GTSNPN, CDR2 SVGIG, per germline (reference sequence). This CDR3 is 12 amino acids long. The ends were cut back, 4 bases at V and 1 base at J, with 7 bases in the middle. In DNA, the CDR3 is TGTGCCTGGAATCAAGAGAACACTGAAGCTTTCTTT. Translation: CAWNQENTEAFF.